These 8 T cell receptor beta chains were sequenced from one sample in a study of shared clonotypes between healthy human individuals. Profiled with immunoSEQ multiplex PCR; TCRdb holds only in-frame clones, not every one. The sample holds millions of clones, roughly 94% seen once. Sequencing was performed on naive CD4+ T cells sorted from blood. Regarding subset: CD45RA+ positively selected. These receptors came from a man younger than 35 in good health.

The chain couples TRBV6-1 to TRBJ2-5, with D possibly being TRBD2 (5 bases). The CDR3 loop spans 13 amino acids. CDR1 and CDR2 (germline): MNHNS, SASEGT. V shed 3 bases and J shed 5 bases, with 10 bases lying between them. In nucleotides, the CDR3 is TGTGCCAGCAGTGATCCGGGGTGGGAGACCCAGTACTTC. It specifies CASSDPGWETQYF.

This clone was found once. The gene calls are TRBV25-1 and TRBJ1-5, with D possibly matching TRBD1 (5 bases). The V gene's germline CDR1 is MGHDK and CDR2 SYGVNS. The CDR3 sequence is 14 residues long. V lost 4 bases and J lost 2, with 9 bases in between. Here the CDR3 DNA reads TGTGCCAGCAGTGCGGAGGGACGCAATCAGCCCCAGCATTTT. This sequence encodes CASSAEGRNQPQHF.

V gene TRBV6-1 combines with J gene TRBJ2-3; 7 bases map to TRBD1. The junction had 2 bases not matched to a gene; V was cut back by 6 bases and J by 2 bases. The length of the CDR3 is 13 residues. The germline gives CDR1 MNHNS, CDR2 SASEGT. CDR3 sequence: CASRGGHTDTQYF. For the CDR3, the DNA is TGTGCCAGCAGAGGGGGCCACACAGATACGCAGTATTTT.

The chain joins TRBV19 to TRBJ2-5; D call uncertain. V gave up 4 bases and J gave up 5 bases, with 11 bases separating them. The CDR3 covers 13 residues. CDR1 and CDR2 (germline): LNHDA, SQIVND (reference sequence). CDR3: CASSTTHWETQYF. The CDR3 DNA reads as TGTGCCAGTAGTACTACCCACTGGGAGACCCAGTACTTC.

Points on this clone: Other nucleotide sequences from this sample produce the same CDR3. The chain couples TRBV18 to TRBJ2-1; 10 bases line up with TRBD2. J was trimmed by 2 bases and V by 2 bases; bases with no gene match: 0. The CDR3 loop spans 15 amino acids. Germline assignment: CDR1 KGHSH and CDR2 LQKENI. The CDR3 DNA reads TGTGCCAGCTCACCAGGGACTAGCGCCTACAATGAGCAGTTCTTC. It codes for CASSPGTSAYNEQFF.

The CDR3 coding sequence is TGTGCCAGCAGCTTAGAAGGACAGGGATTTGGAAACACCATATATTTT. This sequence encodes CASSLEGQGFGNTIYF. The chain links TRBV7-8 to TRBJ1-3; 8 bases are a match to TRBD1. V was pared by 1 base and J by 3 bases, with 5 bases of the junction left unmatched. Germline CDR1 SGHVS, CDR2 FQNEAQ. The CDR3 contains 16 residues. The full variable domain, completed using reference TRBV7-8 and TRBJ1-3, is GAGVSQSPRYKVAKRGQDVALRCDPISGHVSLFWYQQALGQGPEFLTYFQNEAQLDKSGLPSDRFFAERPEGSVSTLKIQRTQQEDSAVYLCASSLEGQGFGNTIYFGEGSWLTVV.

About this clone itself: The same CDR3 is also encoded by other DNA sequences in this sample. The CDR3 loop is CAISAGGGTYEQYF. As DNA, the CDR3 is TGTGCCATCAGTGCTGGAGGGGGGACCTACGAGCAGTACTTC. The chain joins TRBV10-3 to TRBJ2-7; D possibly uses TRBD1 or TRBD2 (6 bases each). Deletions cut 4 bases from V and 2 bases from J, with 12 bases between. Germline lookup yields CDR1 ENHRY and CDR2 SYGVKD. The CDR3 consists of 14 residues.

This clone was seen once. The J gene is TRBJ2-2, the V gene TRBV4-1; D remains unclear. Per germline, CDR1 MGHRA and CDR2 YSYEKL. This CDR3 spans 12 amino acids. Trimming took off 1 base at V and 10 bases at J, with 7 bases between the two ends. The CDR3 protein is CASSQVAAELFF. DNA for the CDR3: TGCGCCAGCAGCCAAGTGGCAGCGGAGCTGTTTTTT.